A selection of T cell receptor beta chains follows, all from one sample in a study of Graves' ophthalmopathy and Graves' hyperthyroidism. Via MiXCR, TCRdb re-called the multiplex PCR reads, giving one row per CDR3 protein. The data hold about 620,000 distinct CDR3 sequences, with 22% observed a single time. The sequenced sample was peripheral blood. These receptors originate from a woman aged 18-29 years with stable Graves' hyperthyroidism. Some clones in this sample may be carry-over from other donors' samples. Both conserved end residues are part of each CDR3. The D gene is left open where the match is weak. Only part of the rows carry a size: once, few, many, or a class if the clone is expanded.

d_gene: TRBD1; j_gene: TRBJ1-1; abundance: few; v_gene: TRBV28; CDR3nt: TGTGCCAGCAGTTTATCCTCGGGACAGCCCATGAACACTGAAGCTTTCTTT; CDR3aa: CASSLSSGQPMNTEAFF
d_gene: NA; j_gene: TRBJ2-4; abundance: many; v_gene: TRBV11-2; CDR3nt: TGTGCCAGCAGCCTACTGGGGGTTTCCGACATTCAGTACTTC; CDR3aa: CASSLLGVSDIQYF
d_gene: NA; j_gene: TRBJ1-5; abundance: NA; v_gene: TRBV30; CDR3nt: TGTGCCTGGAGCGAGGGGTCCAGCAATCAGCCCCAGCATTTT; CDR3aa: CAWSEGSSNQPQHF
d_gene: TRBD1; j_gene: TRBJ2-7; abundance: many; v_gene: TRBV5-6; CDR3nt: TGTGCCAGCAGCTTGGGGACAGGGGTCCTCCACGAGCAGTACTTC; CDR3aa: CASSLGTGVLHEQYF
d_gene: NA; j_gene: TRBJ1-1; abundance: many; v_gene: TRBV12-3/TRBV12-4; CDR3nt: TGTGCCACCCTTAAGGGCGCCTTGAGGACTGAAGCTTTCTTT; CDR3aa: CATLKGALRTEAFF
d_gene: NA; j_gene: TRBJ2-2; abundance: NA; v_gene: TRBV29-1; CDR3nt: TGCAGCGCAAGGACAGCCCTCGACATTAACACCGGGGAGCTGTTTTTT; CDR3aa: CSARTALDINTGELFF
d_gene: TRBD1; j_gene: TRBJ2-7; abundance: many; v_gene: TRBV6-1; CDR3nt: TGTGCCAGCAGTGAAGGACAGGGGCGGAACGAGCAGTACTTC; CDR3aa: CASSEGQGRNEQYF
d_gene: NA; j_gene: TRBJ2-5; abundance: NA; v_gene: TRBV7-2; CDR3nt: TGTGCCAGCAGCCCCGGGGGAGCCCTCCAAGAGACCCAGTACTTC; CDR3aa: CASSPGGALQETQYF
d_gene: NA; j_gene: TRBJ2-7; abundance: NA; v_gene: TRBV6-1; CDR3nt: TGTGCCAGAATGACGGTGATGTCCTACGAGCAGTACTTC; CDR3aa: CARMTVMSYEQYF
d_gene: NA; j_gene: TRBJ1-1; abundance: many; v_gene: TRBV6-4; CDR3nt: TGTGCCAGCAGTAACCACAGGGTTCCCCGCTGGGACACTGAAGCTTTCTTT; CDR3aa: CASSNHRVPRWDTEAFF
d_gene: TRBD1; j_gene: TRBJ1-6; abundance: many; v_gene: TRBV7-9; CDR3nt: TGTGCCAGCAGCTTTCACTTGGACAGGGGAGTTTCACCCCTCCACTTT; CDR3aa: CASSFHLDRGVSPLHF
d_gene: NA; j_gene: TRBJ1-2; abundance: few; v_gene: TRBV4-1; CDR3nt: TGCGCCAGCAGCCAAGAGCGTCACATCCTCTATGGCTACACCTTC; CDR3aa: CASSQERHILYGYTF
d_gene: TRBD2; j_gene: TRBJ2-7; abundance: few; v_gene: TRBV10-1; CDR3nt: TGCGCCAGCAGTCCCGGGACTAGCGGGAGGAGCGAGCAGTACTTC; CDR3aa: CASSPGTSGRSEQYF
d_gene: NA; j_gene: TRBJ2-7; abundance: many; v_gene: TRBV28; CDR3nt: TGTGCCAGCAGTTTACCCCAGGATACCTACGAGCAGTACTTC; CDR3aa: CASSLPQDTYEQYF
d_gene: TRBD1; j_gene: TRBJ1-1; abundance: many; v_gene: TRBV20-1; CDR3nt: TGCAGTGCTAGAGATAGGGGGCTAGGTACTGAAGCTTTCTTT; CDR3aa: CSARDRGLGTEAFF
d_gene: NA; j_gene: TRBJ2-7; abundance: many; v_gene: TRBV10-3; CDR3nt: TGTGCCACGTTGGACAGTGGTTCGAACGAGCAGTACTTC; CDR3aa: CATLDSGSNEQYF
d_gene: NA; j_gene: TRBJ2-5; abundance: NA; v_gene: TRBV6-1; CDR3nt: TGTGCCAGCGGCCGCACCCAAGAGACCCAGTACTTC; CDR3aa: CASGRTQETQYF
d_gene: TRBD1; j_gene: TRBJ2-5; abundance: few; v_gene: TRBV28; CDR3nt: TGTGCCAGCAGTTTGCAAAGACAGGGGGCCGGAGGCGAGACCCAGTACTTC; CDR3aa: CASSLQRQGAGGETQYF
d_gene: TRBD1; j_gene: TRBJ2-7; abundance: NA; v_gene: TRBV13; CDR3nt: TGTGCCAGCAGCTTAGGACCCTTCGAGGGACAGGCTATCTACGAGCAGTACTTC; CDR3aa: CASSLGPFEGQAIYEQYF
d_gene: TRBD1; j_gene: TRBJ1-3; abundance: NA; v_gene: TRBV6-1; CDR3nt: TGTGCCAGCATTCCCAGGGGGTCTGGAAACACCATATATTTT; CDR3aa: CASIPRGSGNTIYF
d_gene: TRBD1; j_gene: TRBJ2-7; abundance: many; v_gene: TRBV11-2; CDR3nt: TGTGCCAGCAGCTGGGGACAGCCCTCCTACGAGCAGTACTTC; CDR3aa: CASSWGQPSYEQYF
d_gene: TRBD2; j_gene: TRBJ2-7; abundance: many; v_gene: TRBV6-5; CDR3nt: TGTGCCAGCAGTTACTCGAGACGGGAGGACCCCCACGAGCAGTACTTC; CDR3aa: CASSYSRREDPHEQYF
d_gene: NA; j_gene: TRBJ1-2; abundance: many; v_gene: TRBV6-1; CDR3nt: TGTGCCAGCTCCCCAGGAAACAGCAACTATGGCTACACCTTC; CDR3aa: CASSPGNSNYGYTF
d_gene: TRBD1; j_gene: TRBJ1-5; abundance: many; v_gene: TRBV28; CDR3nt: TGTGCCAGCAGTTTTAAGGACAGGGCGGGCAATCAGCCCCAGCATTTT; CDR3aa: CASSFKDRAGNQPQHF
d_gene: NA; j_gene: TRBJ1-1; abundance: many; v_gene: TRBV6-1; CDR3nt: TGTGCCAGCAGGGGTGGGGGACACACTGAAGCTTTCTTT; CDR3aa: CASRGGGHTEAFF
d_gene: NA; j_gene: TRBJ2-2; abundance: many; v_gene: TRBV6-5; CDR3nt: TGTGCCAGCAGTTACTCAAGGGATCACACCGGGGAGCTGTTTTTT; CDR3aa: CASSYSRDHTGELFF
d_gene: NA; j_gene: TRBJ2-7; abundance: NA; v_gene: TRBV7-9; CDR3nt: TGTGCCAGCAGCCCAGGGGACCCTCGGTACGAGCAGTACTTC; CDR3aa: CASSPGDPRYEQYF
d_gene: NA; j_gene: TRBJ1-1; abundance: many; v_gene: TRBV5-1; CDR3nt: TGCGCCAGCAGCTGGCAGGGCTCCTCAGGCACTGAAGCTTTCTTT; CDR3aa: CASSWQGSSGTEAFF
d_gene: NA; j_gene: TRBJ2-2; abundance: NA; v_gene: TRBV18; CDR3nt: TGTGCCAGCTCACCGGACTTAAACACCGGGGAGCTGTTTTTT; CDR3aa: CASSPDLNTGELFF
d_gene: TRBD1; j_gene: TRBJ2-5; abundance: many; v_gene: TRBV12-3/TRBV12-4; CDR3nt: TGTGCCAGCAGCCAGGGACAGCAAGAGACCCAGTACTTC; CDR3aa: CASSQGQQETQYF
d_gene: TRBD1; j_gene: TRBJ1-2; abundance: many; v_gene: TRBV6-1; CDR3nt: TGTGCCAGCAGCACTCCCGGACAGGGCGGTGGCTACACCTTC; CDR3aa: CASSTPGQGGGYTF
d_gene: NA; j_gene: TRBJ1-1; abundance: many; v_gene: TRBV14; CDR3nt: TGTGCCAGCAGCCAAGTCGACAGACCGAACACTGAAGCTTTCTTT; CDR3aa: CASSQVDRPNTEAFF
d_gene: NA; j_gene: TRBJ1-1; abundance: NA; v_gene: TRBV12-3/TRBV12-4; CDR3nt: TGTGCCAGCAGTGCACAGGGTGGTGAAGCTTTCTTT; CDR3aa: CASSAQGGEAFF
d_gene: TRBD1; j_gene: TRBJ2-7; abundance: few; v_gene: TRBV7-2; CDR3nt: TGTGCCAGCAGCTTCGAGGGGGCGTTCTTCTACGAGCAGTACTTC; CDR3aa: CASSFEGAFFYEQYF
d_gene: NA; j_gene: TRBJ1-1; abundance: NA; v_gene: TRBV6-1; CDR3nt: TGTGCCAGCAACCGGGAATCGGTCACTGAAGCTTTCTTT; CDR3aa: CASNRESVTEAFF
d_gene: NA; j_gene: TRBJ1-5; abundance: many; v_gene: TRBV6-4; CDR3nt: TGTGCCAGCGGCCGCCCCTCCGATCAACGGGGCAATCAGCCCCAGCATTTT; CDR3aa: CASGRPSDQRGNQPQHF
d_gene: NA; j_gene: TRBJ2-5; abundance: many; v_gene: TRBV11-2; CDR3nt: TGTGCCAGCAGCTCCCCCCCGGGGAGGCTAGCGCAAGAGACCCAGTACTTC; CDR3aa: CASSSPPGRLAQETQYF
d_gene: NA; j_gene: TRBJ1-2; abundance: many; v_gene: TRBV10-3; CDR3nt: TGTGCCATCAGCCTATCCGGGACCACCCTCGACTATGGCTACACCTTC; CDR3aa: CAISLSGTTLDYGYTF
d_gene: NA; j_gene: TRBJ1-5; abundance: few; v_gene: TRBV4-1; CDR3nt: TGCGCCAGCAGCCAAGATCCCGGTCAGGCCCAGCATTTT; CDR3aa: CASSQDPGQAQHF
d_gene: NA; j_gene: TRBJ2-7; abundance: many; v_gene: TRBV11-1; CDR3nt: TGTGCCAGCAGCTTTATGGTTCGCGAGCAGTACTTC; CDR3aa: CASSFMVREQYF
d_gene: NA; j_gene: TRBJ1-6; abundance: many; v_gene: TRBV9; CDR3nt: TGTGCCAGCAGCGTAGAAGGCAGAAATTCACCCCTCCACTTT; CDR3aa: CASSVEGRNSPLHF